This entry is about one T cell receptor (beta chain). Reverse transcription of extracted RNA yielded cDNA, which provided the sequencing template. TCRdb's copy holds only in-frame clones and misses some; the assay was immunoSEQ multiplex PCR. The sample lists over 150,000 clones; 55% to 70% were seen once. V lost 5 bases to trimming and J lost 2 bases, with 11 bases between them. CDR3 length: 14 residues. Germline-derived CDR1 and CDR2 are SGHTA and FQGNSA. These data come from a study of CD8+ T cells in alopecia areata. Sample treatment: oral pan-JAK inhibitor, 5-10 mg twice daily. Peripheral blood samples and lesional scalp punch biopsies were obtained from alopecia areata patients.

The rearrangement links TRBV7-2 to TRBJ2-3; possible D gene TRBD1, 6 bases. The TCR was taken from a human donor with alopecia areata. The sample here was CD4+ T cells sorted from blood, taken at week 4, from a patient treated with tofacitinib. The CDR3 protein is CASSLDRITDTQYF. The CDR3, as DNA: TGTGCCAGCAGCCTAGACAGGATCACAGATACGCAGTATTTT.